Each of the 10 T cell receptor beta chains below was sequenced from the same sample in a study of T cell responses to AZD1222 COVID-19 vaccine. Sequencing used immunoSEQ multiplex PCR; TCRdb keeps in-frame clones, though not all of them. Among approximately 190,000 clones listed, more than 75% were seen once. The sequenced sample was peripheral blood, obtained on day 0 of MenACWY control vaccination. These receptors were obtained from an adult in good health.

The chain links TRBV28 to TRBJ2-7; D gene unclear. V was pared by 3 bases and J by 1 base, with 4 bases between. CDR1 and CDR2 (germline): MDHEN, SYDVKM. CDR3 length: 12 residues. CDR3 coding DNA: TGTGCCAGCAGTTTGGGGTCCTACGAGCAGTACTTC. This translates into CASSLGSYEQYF.

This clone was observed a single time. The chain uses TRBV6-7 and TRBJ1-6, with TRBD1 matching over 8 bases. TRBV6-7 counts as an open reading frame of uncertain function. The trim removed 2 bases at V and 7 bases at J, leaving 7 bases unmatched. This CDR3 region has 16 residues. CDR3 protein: CASSYPRTGQNSPLHF. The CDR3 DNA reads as TGTGCCAGCAGTTACCCGAGGACAGGGCAAAATTCACCCCTCCACTTT.

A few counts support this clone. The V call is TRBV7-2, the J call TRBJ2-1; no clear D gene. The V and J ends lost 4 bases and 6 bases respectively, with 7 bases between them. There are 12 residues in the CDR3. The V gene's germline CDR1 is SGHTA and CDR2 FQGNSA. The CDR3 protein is CASSSIGNEQFF. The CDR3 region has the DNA TGTGCCAGCAGCTCGATCGGCAATGAGCAGTTCTTC.

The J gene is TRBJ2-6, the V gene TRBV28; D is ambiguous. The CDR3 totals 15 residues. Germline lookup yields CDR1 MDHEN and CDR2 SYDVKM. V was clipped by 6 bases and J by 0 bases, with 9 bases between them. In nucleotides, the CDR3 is TGTGCCAGCAGCCTCCGGATCTCTGGGGCCAACGTCCTGACTTTC. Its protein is CASSLRISGANVLTF.

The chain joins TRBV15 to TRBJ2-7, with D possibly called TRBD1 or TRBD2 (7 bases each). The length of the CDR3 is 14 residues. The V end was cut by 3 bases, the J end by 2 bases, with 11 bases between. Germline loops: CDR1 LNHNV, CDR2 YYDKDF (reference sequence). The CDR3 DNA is TGTGCCACCAGCAGTTCAGGGGGGGCCTACGAGCAGTACTTC. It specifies CATSSSGGAYEQYF.

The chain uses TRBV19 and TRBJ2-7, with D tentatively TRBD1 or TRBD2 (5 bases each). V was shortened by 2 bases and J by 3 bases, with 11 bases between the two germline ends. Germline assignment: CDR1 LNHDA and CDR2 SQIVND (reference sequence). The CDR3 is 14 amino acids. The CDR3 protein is CASSIRGPDYEQYF. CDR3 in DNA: TGTGCCAGTAGTATACGGGGACCGGACTACGAGCAGTACTTC.

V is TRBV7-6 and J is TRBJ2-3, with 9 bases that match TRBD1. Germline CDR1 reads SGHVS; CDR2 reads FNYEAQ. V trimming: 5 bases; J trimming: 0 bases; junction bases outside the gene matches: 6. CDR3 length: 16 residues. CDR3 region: CASSLRGTGSTDTQYF. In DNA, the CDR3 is TGTGCCAGCAGCCTCCGCGGGACAGGGAGCACAGATACGCAGTATTTT.

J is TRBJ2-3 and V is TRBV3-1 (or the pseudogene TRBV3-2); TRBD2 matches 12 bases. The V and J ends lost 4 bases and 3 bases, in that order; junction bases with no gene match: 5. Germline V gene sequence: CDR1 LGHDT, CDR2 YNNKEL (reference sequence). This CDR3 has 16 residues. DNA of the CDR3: TGTGCCAGCAGCCCCGGACTAGCGGGGCCTACAGATACGCAGTATTTT. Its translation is CASSPGLAGPTDTQYF.

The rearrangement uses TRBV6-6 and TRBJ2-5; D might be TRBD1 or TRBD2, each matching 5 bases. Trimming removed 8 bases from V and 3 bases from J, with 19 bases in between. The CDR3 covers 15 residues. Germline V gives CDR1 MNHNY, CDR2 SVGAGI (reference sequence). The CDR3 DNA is TGTGCCAGCCAACGGTCCGGGACGCCTAAAGAGACCCAGTACTTC. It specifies CASQRSGTPKETQYF.

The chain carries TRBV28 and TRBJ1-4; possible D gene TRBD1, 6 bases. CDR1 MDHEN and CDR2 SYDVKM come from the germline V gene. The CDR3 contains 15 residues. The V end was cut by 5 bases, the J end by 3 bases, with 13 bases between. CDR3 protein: CASSANRAPNEKLFF. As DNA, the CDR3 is TGTGCCAGCAGTGCCAACAGGGCCCCTAATGAAAAACTGTTTTTT.